The 2 T cell receptor beta chains given below trace back to one sample, sequenced in a study of T cell repertoires in cytomegalovirus infection (dated by TCRdb to the late 2010s). These TCRs' antigens remain unknown. In light of the paper, this sample's treatment or condition label describes: in vitro stimulation with specific CMV peptide epitopes to enrich CMV-specific T cells. The sequencer listed for this sample is Illumina HiSeq 1500. TCRdb reanalyzed the raw reads on its own, using fastp at Q25 for trimming and MiXCR for clone calling, and kept in-frame beta chains. For every CDR3 protein sequence, its rows merge into one entry that carries the most common genes and DNA. The sample records roughly 350,000 distinct CDR3 sequences, about 34% of which are singletons. 13% of the sample comes from the top ten. The sample in question was cultured PBMCs, obtained from culture after CMV antigen stimulation. The receptors were sampled from a human donor in good health (CMV status not recorded). Some clones in this sample may be carry-over from other donors' samples.

The CDR3 loop is CASTSGGMGQPQHF. As DNA, the CDR3 is TGTGCCAGCACTTCCGGGGGAATGGGTCAGCCCCAGCATTTT. V usage is TRBV6-1 and J usage is TRBJ1-5; perhaps TRBD1 as D (5 bases). Germline V lookup: CDR1 MNHNS, CDR2 SASEGT. The ends were cut back, 7 bases at V and 6 bases at J, with 16 bases in the middle. CDR3 length equals 14 residues.

This clonotype came up a few times. The chain has TRBV7-6 and TRBJ2-7; D not resolved. The CDR3 is made up of 12 amino acids. The V gene lost 2 bases and the J gene lost 3 bases, with 5 bases spanning the gap. Germline CDR1 is SGHVS and CDR2 is FNYEAQ. The CDR3 nucleotides are TGTGCCAGCAGCTTACAGGTCTACGAGCAGTACTTC. It translates to CASSLQVYEQYF.